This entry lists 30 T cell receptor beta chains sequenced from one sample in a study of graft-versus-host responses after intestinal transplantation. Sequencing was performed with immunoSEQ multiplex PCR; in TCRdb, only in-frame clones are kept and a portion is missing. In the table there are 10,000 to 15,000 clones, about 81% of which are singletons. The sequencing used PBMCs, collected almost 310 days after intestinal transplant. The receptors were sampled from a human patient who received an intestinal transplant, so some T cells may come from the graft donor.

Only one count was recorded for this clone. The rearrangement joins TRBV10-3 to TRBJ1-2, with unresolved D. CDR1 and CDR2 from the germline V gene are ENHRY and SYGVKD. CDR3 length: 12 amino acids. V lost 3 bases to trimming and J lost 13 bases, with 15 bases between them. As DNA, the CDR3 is TGTGCCATCAGTGAATGGGCATCTGGCGGCACCTTC. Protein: CAISEWASGGTF.

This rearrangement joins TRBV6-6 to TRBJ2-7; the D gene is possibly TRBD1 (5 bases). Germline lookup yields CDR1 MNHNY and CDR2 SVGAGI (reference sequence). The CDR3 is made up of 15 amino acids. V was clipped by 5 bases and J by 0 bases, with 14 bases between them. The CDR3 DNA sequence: TGTGCCAGCAGTCCCAGGGTTGGATCCTCCTACGAGCAGTACTTC. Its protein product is CASSPRVGSSYEQYF.

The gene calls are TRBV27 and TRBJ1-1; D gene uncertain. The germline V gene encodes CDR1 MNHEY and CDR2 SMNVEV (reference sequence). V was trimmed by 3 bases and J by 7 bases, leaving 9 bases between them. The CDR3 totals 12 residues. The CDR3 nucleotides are TGTGCCAGCAGTTTGGAGGGCGGTGAAGCTTTCTTT. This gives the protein CASSLEGGEAFF.

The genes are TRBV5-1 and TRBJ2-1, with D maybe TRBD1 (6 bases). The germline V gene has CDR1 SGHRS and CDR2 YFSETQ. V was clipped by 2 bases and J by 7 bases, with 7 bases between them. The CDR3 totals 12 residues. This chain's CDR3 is CASSFDRNEQFF. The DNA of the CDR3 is TGCGCCAGCAGCTTCGACAGGAATGAGCAGTTCTTC.

The CDR3 DNA reads TGTGCCAGCAGCCCCCCATTAGTGAATGAGCAGTTCTTC. Translation gives CASSPPLVNEQFF. The genes are TRBV7-9 and TRBJ2-1, with D hard to call. This CDR3 spans 13 amino acids. Trimming removed 5 bases from V and 7 bases from J, with 12 bases in between. The germline V gene has CDR1 SEHNR and CDR2 FQNEAQ (reference sequence).

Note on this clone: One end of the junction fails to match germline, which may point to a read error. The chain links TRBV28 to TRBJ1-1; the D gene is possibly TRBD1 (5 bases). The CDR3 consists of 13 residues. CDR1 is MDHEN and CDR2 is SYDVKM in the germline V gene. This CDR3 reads CASRQGLGTEALF. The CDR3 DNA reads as TGTGCCAGCAGGCAGGGCTTAGGCACTGAAGCTCTCTTT. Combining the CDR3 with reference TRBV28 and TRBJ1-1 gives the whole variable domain DVKVTQSSRYLVKRTGEKVFLECVQDMDHENMFWYRQDPGLGLRLIYFSYDVKMKEKGDIPEGYSVSREKKERFSLILESASTNQTSMYLCASRQGLGTEALFGQGTRLTVV.

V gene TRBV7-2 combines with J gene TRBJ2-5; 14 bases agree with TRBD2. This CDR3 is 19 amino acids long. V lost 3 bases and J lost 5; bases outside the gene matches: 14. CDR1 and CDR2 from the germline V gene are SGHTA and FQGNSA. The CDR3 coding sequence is TGTGCCAGCAGCTTCTCCGGGACTAGCGGGAGCGTGGTAGGGGAGACCCAGTACTTC. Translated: CASSFSGTSGSVVGETQYF.

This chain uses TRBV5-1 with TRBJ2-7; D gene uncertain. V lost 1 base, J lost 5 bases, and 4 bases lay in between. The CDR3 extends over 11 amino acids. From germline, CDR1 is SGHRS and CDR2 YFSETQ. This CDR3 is CASSLWDEQYF. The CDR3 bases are TGCGCCAGCAGCTTGTGGGACGAGCAGTACTTC.

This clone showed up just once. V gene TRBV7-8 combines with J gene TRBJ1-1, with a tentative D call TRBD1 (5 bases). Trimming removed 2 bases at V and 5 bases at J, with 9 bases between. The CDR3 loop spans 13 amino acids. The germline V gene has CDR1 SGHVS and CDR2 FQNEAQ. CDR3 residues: CASSLQGGTEAFF. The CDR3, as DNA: TGTGCCAGCAGCTTACAGGGCGGGACTGAAGCTTTCTTT.

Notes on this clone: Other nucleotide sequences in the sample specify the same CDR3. As DNA, the CDR3 is TGTGCCAGCAGCTTATTTAGCAATCAGCCCCAGCATTTT. It yields the protein CASSLFSNQPQHF. The chain combines TRBV7-2 with TRBJ1-5; D is undetermined. V shed 2 bases and J shed 0 bases, with 2 bases lying between them. The germline V gene encodes CDR1 SGHTA and CDR2 FQGNSA. The CDR3 loop spans 13 amino acids.

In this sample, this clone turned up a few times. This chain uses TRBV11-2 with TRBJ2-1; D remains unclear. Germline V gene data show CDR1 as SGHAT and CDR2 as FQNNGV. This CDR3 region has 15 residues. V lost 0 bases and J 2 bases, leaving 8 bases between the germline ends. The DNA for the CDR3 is TGTGCCAGCAGCTTAGATCCGGATACCTACAATGAGCAGTTCTTC. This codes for CASSLDPDTYNEQFF.

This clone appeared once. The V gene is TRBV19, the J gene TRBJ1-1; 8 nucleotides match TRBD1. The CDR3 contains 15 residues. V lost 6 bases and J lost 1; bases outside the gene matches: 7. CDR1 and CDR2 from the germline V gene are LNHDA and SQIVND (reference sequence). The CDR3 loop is CASRLTGTGNTEAFF. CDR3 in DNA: TGTGCCAGTAGACTGACCGGGACAGGGAACACTGAAGCTTTCTTT.

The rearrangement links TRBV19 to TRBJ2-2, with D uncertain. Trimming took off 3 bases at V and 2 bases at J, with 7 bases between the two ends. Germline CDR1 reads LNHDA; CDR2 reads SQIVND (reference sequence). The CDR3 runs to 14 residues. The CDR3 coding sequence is TGTGCCAGTAGTATCCCCCTCAACACCGGGGAGCTGTTTTTT. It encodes CASSIPLNTGELFF.

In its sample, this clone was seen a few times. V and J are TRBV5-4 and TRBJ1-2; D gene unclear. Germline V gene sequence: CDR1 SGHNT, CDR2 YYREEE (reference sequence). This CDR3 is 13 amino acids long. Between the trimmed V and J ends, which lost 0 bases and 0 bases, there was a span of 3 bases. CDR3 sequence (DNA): TGTGCCAGCAGCTTGGAAACTAACTATGGCTACACCTTC. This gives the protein CASSLETNYGYTF.

DNA of the CDR3: TGTGCCAGCAGCCATTGGACTAGCGGGACAGATACGCAGTATTTT. Translated, it gives CASSHWTSGTDTQYF. The gene calls are TRBV11-1 and TRBJ2-3, with 11 positions matching TRBD2. Germline CDR1 SGHAT, CDR2 FQDESV (reference sequence). CDR3 length equals 15 residues. The ends lost 5 bases at V and 3 bases at J; junction bases unmatched: 4.

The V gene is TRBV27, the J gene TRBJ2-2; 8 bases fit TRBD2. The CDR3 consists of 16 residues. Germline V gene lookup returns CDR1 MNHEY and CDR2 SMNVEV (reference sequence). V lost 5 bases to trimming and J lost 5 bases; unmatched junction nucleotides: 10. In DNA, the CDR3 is TGTGCCAGCAGTCTCCTTAGCGGGACGATAACCGGGGAGCTGTTTTTT. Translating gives CASSLLSGTITGELFF.

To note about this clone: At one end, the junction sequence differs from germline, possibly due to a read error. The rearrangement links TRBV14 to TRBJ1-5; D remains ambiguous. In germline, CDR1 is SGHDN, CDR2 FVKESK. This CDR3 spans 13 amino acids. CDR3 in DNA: TGTGCCAGCAGCCAAGATGGGGATCAGCCCCGGCATTTT. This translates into CASSQDGDQPRHF.

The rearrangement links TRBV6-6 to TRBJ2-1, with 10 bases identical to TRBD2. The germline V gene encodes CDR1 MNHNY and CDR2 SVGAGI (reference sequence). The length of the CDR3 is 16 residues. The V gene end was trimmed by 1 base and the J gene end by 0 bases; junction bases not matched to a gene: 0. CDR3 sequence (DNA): TGTGCCAGCAGTTACTTAGCGGGAGGCTCCTACAATGAGCAGTTCTTC. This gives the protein CASSYLAGGSYNEQFF.

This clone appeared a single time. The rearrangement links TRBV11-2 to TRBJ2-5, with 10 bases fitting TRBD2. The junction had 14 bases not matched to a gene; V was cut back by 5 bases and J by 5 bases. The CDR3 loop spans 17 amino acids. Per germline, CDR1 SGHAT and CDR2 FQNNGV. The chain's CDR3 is CASSQSDSGRTYETQYF. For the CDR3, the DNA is TGTGCCAGCAGCCAATCAGATAGCGGGAGGACATATGAGACCCAGTACTTC.

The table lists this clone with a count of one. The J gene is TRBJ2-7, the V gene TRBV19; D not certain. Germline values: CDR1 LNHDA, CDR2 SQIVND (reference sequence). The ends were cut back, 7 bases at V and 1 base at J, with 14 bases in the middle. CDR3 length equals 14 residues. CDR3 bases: TGTGCCAGTAAAAGGCGAGCCCGGTCCTACGAGCAGTACTTC. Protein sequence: CASKRRARSYEQYF. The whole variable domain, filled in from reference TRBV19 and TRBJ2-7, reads DGGITQSPKYLFRKEGQNVTLSCEQNLNHDAMYWYRQDPGQGLRLIYYSQIVNDFQKGDIAEGYSVSREKKESFPLTVTSAQKNPTAFYLCASKRRARSYEQYFGPGTRLTVT.

The CDR3 DNA is TGTGCCAGCAGCGCCAGCCCTACAAATGAGCAGTTCTTC. This translates into CASSASPTNEQFF. The V and J genes are TRBV9 and TRBJ2-1; D is unresolved. V was trimmed by 3 bases and J by 7 bases, leaving 11 bases between them. The CDR3 length is 13 residues. Per the germline V gene, CDR1 is SGDLS and CDR2 is YYNGEE.

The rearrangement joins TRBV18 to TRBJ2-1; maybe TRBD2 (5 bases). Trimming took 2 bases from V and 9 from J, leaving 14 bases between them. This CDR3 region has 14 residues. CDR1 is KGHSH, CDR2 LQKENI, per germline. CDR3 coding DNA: TGTGCCAGCTCACCAGGCGGACTCTGGACTGAGCAGTTCTTC. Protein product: CASSPGGLWTEQFF.

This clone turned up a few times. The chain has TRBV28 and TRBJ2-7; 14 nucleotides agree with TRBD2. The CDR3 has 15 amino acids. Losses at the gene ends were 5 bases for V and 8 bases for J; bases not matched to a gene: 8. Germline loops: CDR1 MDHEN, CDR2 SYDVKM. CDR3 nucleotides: TGTGCCAGCAGTGCAGCCGGGACTAGCGGGAGCCAGCAGTACTTC. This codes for CASSAAGTSGSQQYF.

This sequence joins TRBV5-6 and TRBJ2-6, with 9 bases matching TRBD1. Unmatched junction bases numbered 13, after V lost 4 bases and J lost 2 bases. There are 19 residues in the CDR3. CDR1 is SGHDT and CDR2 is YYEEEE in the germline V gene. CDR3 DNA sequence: TGTGCCAGCAGCCCCGGGACGACAGGGGGTTGGGCTGGGGCCAACGTCCTGACTTTC. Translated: CASSPGTTGGWAGANVLTF.

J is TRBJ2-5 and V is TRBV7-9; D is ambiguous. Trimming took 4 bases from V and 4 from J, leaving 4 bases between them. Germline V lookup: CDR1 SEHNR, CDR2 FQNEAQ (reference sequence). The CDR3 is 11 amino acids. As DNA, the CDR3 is TGTGCCAGCAGCTACATAGAGACCCAGTACTTC. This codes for CASSYIETQYF.

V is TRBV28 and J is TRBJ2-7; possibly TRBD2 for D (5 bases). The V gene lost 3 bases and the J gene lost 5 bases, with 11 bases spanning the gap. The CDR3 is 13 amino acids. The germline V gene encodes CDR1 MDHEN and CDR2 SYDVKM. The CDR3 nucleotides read TGTGCCAGCAGTTTTCCGCGTAGCGACGAGCAGTACTTC. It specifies CASSFPRSDEQYF.

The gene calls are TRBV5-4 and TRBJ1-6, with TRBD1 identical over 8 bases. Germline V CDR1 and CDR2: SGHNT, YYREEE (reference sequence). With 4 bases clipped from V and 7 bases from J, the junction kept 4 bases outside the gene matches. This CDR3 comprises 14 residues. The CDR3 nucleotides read TGTGCCAGCAGCGGCTGGGACAGGAATTCACCCCTCCACTTT. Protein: CASSGWDRNSPLHF.

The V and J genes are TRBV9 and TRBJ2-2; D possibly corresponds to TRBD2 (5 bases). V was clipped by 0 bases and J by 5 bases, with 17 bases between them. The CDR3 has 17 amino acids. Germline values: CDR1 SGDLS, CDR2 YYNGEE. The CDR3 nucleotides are TGTGCCAGCAGCGTAGAGGGCGGGCGGAGGCGAACCGGGGAGCTGTTTTTT. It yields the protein CASSVEGGRRRTGELFF.

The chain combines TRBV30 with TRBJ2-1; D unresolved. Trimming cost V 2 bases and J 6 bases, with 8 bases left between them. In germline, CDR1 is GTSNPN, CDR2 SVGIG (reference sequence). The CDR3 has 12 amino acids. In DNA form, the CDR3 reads TGTGCCTGGAGTTTGGCTGTCAATGAGCAGTTCTTC. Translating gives CAWSLAVNEQFF.

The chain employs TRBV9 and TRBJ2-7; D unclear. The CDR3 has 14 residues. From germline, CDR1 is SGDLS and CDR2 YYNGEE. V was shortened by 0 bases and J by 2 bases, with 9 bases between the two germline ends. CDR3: CASSVGRAAYEQYF. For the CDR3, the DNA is TGTGCCAGCAGCGTAGGCCGGGCGGCCTACGAGCAGTACTTC.